This T cell receptor (beta chain) derives from a study of cytomegalovirus exposure and HLA in healthy donors (dated by TCRdb to the late 2010s). Regarding the complete study: An earlier analysis of 587 of the donors reported 250 to 350 Gb of sequence data and 95 million to 130 million unique TCR beta sequences obtained from around 170 million T cells. The later analysis used no new phenotypic data to find candidate immune exposures, relying instead on TCR beta sequences and their occurrence across donors. Roughly 300 gigabases of sequencing data and about 92 million unique TCR sequences made up an early release that covered 640 HLA-typed donors. Among roughly 370 genotyped donors of the cohort, an average of about 240,000 unique TCR beta nucleotide sequences were sequenced per donor, roughly a sixth of them non-productive. The aim of the study was to test whether cataloging public T cell receptors could identify signatures of past pathogen exposure. Typing coverage varied by locus: roughly 620-640 donors for A, B, C, DRB1 and DQB1; roughly 510 for DQA1; 600 to 610 for DPA1; some 470 for DPB1. In addition to the first cohort of 666 subjects, a separate validation cohort of approximately 110 different subjects was used. Using immunosequencing, the study profiled T cell repertoires from around 680 subjects and related those repertoires to cytomegalovirus serostatus. In a later analysis, previously published TCR beta repertoires from hundreds of donors were re-analyzed and high-resolution HLA genotyping was added so that TCR occurrence patterns could be studied. High-throughput TCR immunosequencing, statistical association of individual TCRs with disease status, and machine learning were combined to predict cytomegalovirus infection status. In an earlier analysis of roughly 580 of the donors, high-throughput TCR beta sequencing was used to judge whether each TCR beta V gene segment behaved as functional or pseudogenic. Among the roughly 400 genotyped donors, roughly 80% belonged to the genetic ancestry cluster associated with self-reported Caucasian donors. A later genetic analysis used genome-wide SNP genotypes for about three fifths of the 666 donors, treating that subset as a discovery cohort. All discovery cohort repertoires had been generated using a single sequencing platform. Four to six DR-DQ haplotypes were handled as single units for association and clustering because linkage in the cohort was strong. Alongside the repertoire data, information on donor age, sex, ethnicity and CMV serostatus was compiled. Both class I and class II loci were covered by HLA typing, at four-digit resolution.

The cohort was made up of around 720 healthy bone marrow donors. All cohort members were sampled while nominally healthy, although unrecorded immune exposures were likely present. The donor tested CMV seronegative, placing the donor among the 350 to 400 seronegative members of the cohort. Each donor provided a peripheral blood sample, and peripheral blood mononuclear cells were used for TCR beta sequencing. Genomic DNA was extracted from the blood cell samples with the Qiagen DNeasy Blood Extraction Kit. What the study reported, not specific to this receptor: In a later genetic analysis, fewer N-insertions in productive TCRs were reported among donors in an Asian-associated ancestry cluster than the 666-donor mean. Three of the identified cytomegalovirus-associated TCR beta chains were confirmed in vitro to be specific for cytomegalovirus antigens. Several of the top co-occurrence clusters appeared to be linked to parvovirus B19, influenza, CMV and Epstein-Barr virus, according to a later analysis. Only TCR beta chains were sequenced in this cohort, and the absence of alpha or paired-chain data limited detectable features. A later genetic analysis associated a missense DCLRE1C variant with V-gene and J-gene trimming of TCR beta chains, and an independent cohort replicated the association. In an earlier analysis of around 600 of the donors, most TCR beta V segments appeared in productive rearrangements about 90% or about 30% of the time, broadly matching IMGT annotations. Some IMGT-functional V segments, including TRBV6-2 and TRBV6-3, could not be told apart with the 87-base-pair reads, so those segments were excluded. Compared with equally common non-associated chains, HLA-associated TCR beta chains in a later analysis were more clonally expanded and had lower generation probabilities. The sequencing pipeline was judged likely to have produced a cluster of highly shared sequence variants as a technical artifact. The presence/absence analyses assumed that sequencing depth was roughly uniform across donors, and that assumption may not be true. Correlated functional status among segregating V segments might be attributable to linkage disequilibrium, but an unknown experimental factor could not be ruled out. Because HLA typing was missing for some donors at each locus, association tests included only the typed subset. According to a later analysis, TCR association rates differed among HLA loci, with DRB1 alleles showing the most associated TCRs and HLA-C alleles showing the fewest. The authors suggested that the approach could potentially be extended to other disease states and immunological phenotypes. A later analysis found that most CMV-associated TCR beta chains appeared HLA-restricted, with HLA associations seemingly driven largely by CMV exposure. Across donors, most TCR sequences were observed very rarely, whereas some public TCRs were present in many individuals. The earlier analysis of nearly 600 of the donors excluded roughly 17 rarely observed V segments, including chromosome 9 orphons, because counts were too low. When HLA alleles, especially DR and DQ, strongly co-occurred, attributing TCR associations to individual alleles was difficult. In both the original and validation cohorts, the classifier was reported to diagnose cytomegalovirus status with high specificity and sensitivity. Specific HLA alleles were associated with 15,000 to 20,000 TCR beta sequences at a false discovery rate of 0.05 in a later analysis. A total of about 180 TCR beta chains were listed by the study as associated with cytomegalovirus. Immune exposure information for the cohort was limited to CMV serostatus. A further reported finding was that TCR beta sequences accurately predicted the HLA-A and HLA-B alleles for most subjects in the first cohort.

Here V drops 3 bases and J drops 7 bases, and the junction holds 10 bases not matched to any gene. CDR1 and CDR2, looked up from the germline V gene, are MDHEN and SYDVKM. From its cysteine to its phenylalanine, the CDR3 spans 15 amino acids. The retained sequence is limited to the CDR3, 45 bases, with the frame set at the first base. In regard to this clone: Its antigen is not yet known. There are no base qualities to consult, and no much larger clone falls within one base.

Library construction relied on the immunoSEQ multiplex PCR assay. The multiplex PCR relied on a mix of 60 forward primers for TCR Vbeta segments and 13 reverse primers for TCR Jbeta segments. Amplification of the CDR3 region of rearranged TCR beta genes was performed with a multiplex PCR assay on genomic DNA. The Illumina HiSeq System was used to sequence the amplified TCR beta libraries as 87-base-pair reads. The paper's data handling went like this. A later analysis counted approximately 76 million unique TCR beta chains across the 550 to 700 repertoires, and roughly 10 million of these chains were shared by at least two donors. To remove PCR and sequencing errors, raw reads were error-corrected and collapsed into unique sequences using a nearest-neighbor algorithm that merged closely related sequences. V, D and J gene segments were assigned by aligning CDR3 sequences to IMGT reference sequences. Each retained sequence needed at least a six-nucleotide match to both a V gene segment and a J gene segment. A rearrangement counted as productive if the CDR3 had no stop codons and remained in frame with V and J, and every other rearrangement counted as non-productive. CDR3 was defined according to IMGT convention as the region running from the second conserved V-encoded cysteine to the conserved J-encoded phenylalanine. The earlier analysis of about 530 of the donors excluded any sequence lacking an unambiguous match to a single V gene segment. An earlier analysis of 587 of the donors called V segments functional above 56.7% productive rearrangements and segregating when the between-donor standard deviation exceeded 5%. A statistical classification framework was developed to diagnose cytomegalovirus status using the catalog of TCR beta chain sequences. In a later analysis, V and J genes were assigned by comparing TCR nucleotide sequences against IMGT/GENE-DB human TR gene sequences. A later analysis assigned CDR3 sequences and most-parsimonious VDJ recombination scenarios with the TCRdist pipeline. In a later analysis, each TCR beta chain was defined by its CDR3 amino acid sequence together with its V-gene family, and reads lacking a unique V-gene family were excluded. A later analysis removed several hundred highly shared, low-generation-probability nucleotide sequences to deal with suspected cross-contamination and a sequencing artifact. A later analysis calculated a clonal expansion index for each public chain from normalized within-repertoire ranks of inferred template counts. A later analysis computed generation probabilities with a VDJ recombination model fitted to out-of-frame rearrangements, and checked the results against IGoR. In a later analysis, hypergeometric tests were used to score TCR-TCR, TCR-HLA and TCR-CMV co-occurrence, with a repertoire-size bias correction applied to TCR pairs. False discovery rates were estimated in a later analysis by permuting HLA or CMV assignments 20 times. A later analysis grouped co-occurring TCRs with DBSCAN, adding TCRdist sequence similarity when clustering within HLA-allele-positive subsets. Co-occurrence clustering excluded repertoires with fewer than 30,000 or more than 120,000 public chains, plus five with anomalous nucleotide sharing. The table comes from immuneACCESS by way of TCRdb, which keeps in-frame sequences with V and J called. Part of the clones is missing from these tables; in studies checked, under half for an unresolved V gene and the rest for unknown reasons. Clonal size and the V and J genes are those of that table, whereas D and trimming came from the DNA. Within this sample are some 150,000 clones, with 75% to 90% of them counted one time only. Around 1.4% of the sample is in the top ten clones.

Sequencing was carried out using PBMCs. This sequence uses TRBV28 and TRBJ1-1, and 8 junction bases match TRBD1. The TCR sequence derives from a woman aged 18-29 years in good health and CMV-seronegative. The nucleotides read TGTGCCAGCAGTTTCTTAGACAGGGGTCGGGGTGAAGCTTTCTTT. Translated, this is CASSFLDRGRGEAFF.